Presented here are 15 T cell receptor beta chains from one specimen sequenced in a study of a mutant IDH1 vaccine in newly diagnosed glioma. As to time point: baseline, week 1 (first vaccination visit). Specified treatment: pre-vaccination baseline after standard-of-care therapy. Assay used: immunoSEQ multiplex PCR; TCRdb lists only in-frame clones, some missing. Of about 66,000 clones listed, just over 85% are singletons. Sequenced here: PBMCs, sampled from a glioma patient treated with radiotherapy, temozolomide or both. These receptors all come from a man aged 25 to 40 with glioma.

The CDR3 DNA follows: TGTGCCACCAGCTTTAGCGGGGGGGCCTTGGATACGCAGTATTTT. Translation gives CATSFSGGALDTQYF. The V call is TRBV15, the J call TRBJ2-3, with 11 bases aligning to TRBD2. CDR3 length equals 15 residues. Trimming removed 5 bases from V and 6 bases from J; junction bases left unmatched: 7. In germline, CDR1 is LNHNV, CDR2 YYDKDF (reference sequence).

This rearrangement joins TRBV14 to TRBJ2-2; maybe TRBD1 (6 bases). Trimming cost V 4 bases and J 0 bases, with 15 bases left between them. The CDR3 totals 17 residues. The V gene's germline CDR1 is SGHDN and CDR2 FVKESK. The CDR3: CASSPPRGTPNTGELFF. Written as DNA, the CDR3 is TGTGCCAGCAGCCCCCCAAGGGGGACACCGAACACCGGGGAGCTGTTTTTT.

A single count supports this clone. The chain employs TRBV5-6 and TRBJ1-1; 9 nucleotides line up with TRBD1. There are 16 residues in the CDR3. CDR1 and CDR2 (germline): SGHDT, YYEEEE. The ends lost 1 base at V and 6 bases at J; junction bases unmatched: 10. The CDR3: CASSLHRGTGFSEAFF. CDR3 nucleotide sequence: TGTGCCAGCAGCTTGCATCGAGGGACAGGGTTTTCTGAAGCTTTCTTT.

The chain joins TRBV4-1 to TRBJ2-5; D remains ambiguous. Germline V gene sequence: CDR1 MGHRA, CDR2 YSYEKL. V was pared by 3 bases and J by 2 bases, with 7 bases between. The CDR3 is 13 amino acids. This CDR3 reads CASSQWRQETQYF. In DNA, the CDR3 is TGCGCCAGCAGCCAGTGGCGGCAAGAGACCCAGTACTTC.

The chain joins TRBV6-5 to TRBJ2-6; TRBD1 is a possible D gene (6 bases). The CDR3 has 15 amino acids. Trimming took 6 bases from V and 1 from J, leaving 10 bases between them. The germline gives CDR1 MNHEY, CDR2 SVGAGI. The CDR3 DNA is TGTGCCAGCAGCTCGCAGGGGTCTGGGGCCAACGTCCTGACTTTC. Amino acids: CASSSQGSGANVLTF.

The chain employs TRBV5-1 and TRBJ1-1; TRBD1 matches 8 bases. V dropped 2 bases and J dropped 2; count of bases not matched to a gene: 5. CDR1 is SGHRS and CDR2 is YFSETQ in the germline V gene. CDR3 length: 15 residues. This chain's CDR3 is CASSLLSGGNTEAFF. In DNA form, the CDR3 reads TGCGCCAGCAGCTTACTATCAGGGGGCAACACTGAAGCTTTCTTT.

The CDR3: CAISEGALSNQPQHF. CDR3 coding DNA: TGTGCCATCAGTGAGGGTGCCCTAAGCAATCAGCCCCAGCATTTT. This chain connects TRBV10-3 to TRBJ1-5; D gene unclear. Looked up from germline, CDR1 is ENHRY and CDR2 is SYGVKD. The CDR3 spans 15 residues. V lost 2 bases and J lost 1, with 9 bases in between.

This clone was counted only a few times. CDR3 coding DNA: TGTGCCAGCAGTGTGGGACAGGAAAGCAACACCATATATTTT. This codes for CASSVGQESNTIYF. V usage is TRBV6-1 and J usage is TRBJ1-3, with TRBD1 identical over 8 bases. The CDR3 is made up of 14 amino acids. Germline-derived CDR1 and CDR2 are MNHNS and SASEGT. The ends lost 4 bases at V and 7 bases at J; junction bases unmatched: 6.

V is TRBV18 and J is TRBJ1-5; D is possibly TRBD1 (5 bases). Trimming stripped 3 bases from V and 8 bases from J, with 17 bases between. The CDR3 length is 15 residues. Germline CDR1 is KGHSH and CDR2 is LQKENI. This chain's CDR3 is CASSPRDLPLKPQHF. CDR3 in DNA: TGTGCCAGCTCACCTCGGGACCTCCCCTTGAAGCCCCAGCATTTT. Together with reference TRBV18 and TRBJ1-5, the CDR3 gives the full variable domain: NAGVMQNPRHLVRRRGQEARLRCSPMKGHSHVYWYRQLPEEGLKFMVYLQKENIIDESGMPKERFSAEFPKEGPSILRIQQVVRGDSAAYFCASSPRDLPLKPQHFGDGTRLSIL.

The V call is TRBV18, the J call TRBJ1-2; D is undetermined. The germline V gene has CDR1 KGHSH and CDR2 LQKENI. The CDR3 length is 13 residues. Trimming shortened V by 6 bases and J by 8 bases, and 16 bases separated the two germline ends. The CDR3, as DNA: TGTGCCAGCTCCGACACTTTGTCGACAGGCTACACCTTC. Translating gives CASSDTLSTGYTF.

In DNA form, the CDR3 reads TGTGCCAGTAAAAGGGCAGACCTCTATGGCTACACCTTC. This codes for CASKRADLYGYTF. The chain combines TRBV19 with TRBJ1-2, with D unclear. V was pared by 7 bases and J by 4 bases, with 13 bases between. Germline CDR1 LNHDA, CDR2 SQIVND (reference sequence). The CDR3 length is 13 residues.

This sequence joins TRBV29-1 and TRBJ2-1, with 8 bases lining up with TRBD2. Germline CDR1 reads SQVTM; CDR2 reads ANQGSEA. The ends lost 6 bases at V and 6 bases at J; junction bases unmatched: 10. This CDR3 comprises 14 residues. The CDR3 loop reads CSVYPGGAPNEQFF. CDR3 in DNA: TGCAGCGTCTACCCCGGGGGGGCTCCCAATGAGCAGTTCTTC.

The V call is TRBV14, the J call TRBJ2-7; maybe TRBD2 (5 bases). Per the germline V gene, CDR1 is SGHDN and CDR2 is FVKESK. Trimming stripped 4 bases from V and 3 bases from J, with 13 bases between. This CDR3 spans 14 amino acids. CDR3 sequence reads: CASSPYNRDYEQYF. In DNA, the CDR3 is TGTGCCAGCAGCCCCTATAACCGGGACTACGAGCAGTACTTC. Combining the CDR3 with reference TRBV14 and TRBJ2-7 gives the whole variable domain EAGVTQFPSHSVIEKGQTVTLRCDPISGHDNLYWYRRVMGKEIKFLLHFVKESKQDESGMPNNRFLAERTGGTYSTLKVQPAELEDSGVYFCASSPYNRDYEQYFGPGTRLTVT.

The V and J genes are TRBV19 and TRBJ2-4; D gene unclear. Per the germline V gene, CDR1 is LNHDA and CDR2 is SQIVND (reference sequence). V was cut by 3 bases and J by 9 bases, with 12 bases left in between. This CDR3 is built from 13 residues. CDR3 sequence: CASSIYTGSIQYF. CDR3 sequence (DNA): TGTGCCAGTAGTATCTACACGGGCAGCATTCAGTACTTC. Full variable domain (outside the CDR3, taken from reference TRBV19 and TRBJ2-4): DGGITQSPKYLFRKEGQNVTLSCEQNLNHDAMYWYRQDPGQGLRLIYYSQIVNDFQKGDIAEGYSVSREKKESFPLTVTSAQKNPTAFYLCASSIYTGSIQYFGAGTRLSVL.

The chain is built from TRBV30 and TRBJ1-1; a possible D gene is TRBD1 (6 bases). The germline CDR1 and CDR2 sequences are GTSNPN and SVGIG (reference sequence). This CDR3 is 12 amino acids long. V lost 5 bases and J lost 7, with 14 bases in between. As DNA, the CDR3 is TGTGCCTGGGACGCGGACAGCGGTGAAGCTTTCTTT. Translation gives CAWDADSGEAFF.